These 4 T cell receptor beta chains came from one sample sequenced in a study of beta chain features in type 1 diabetes. Of the isolated RNA, all was reverse transcribed, and so the sequenced material was expressed TCRB transcripts. The data were produced by immunoSEQ multiplex PCR, yet TCRdb's version contains in-frame clones alone and is incomplete. The sample lists about 930,000 clones, 15% to 20% occurring once. The sample was naive CD4+ T cells from blood. The receptors were sampled from a woman younger than 35 in good health.

This chain uses TRBV19 with TRBJ1-5, with D perhaps matching TRBD1 (6 bases). The germline V gene has CDR1 LNHDA and CDR2 SQIVND (reference sequence). V lost 6 bases to trimming and J lost 0 bases, with 18 bases between them. This CDR3 comprises 17 residues. The CDR3 loop reads CASRNRATSDSNQPQHF. CDR3 nucleotides: TGTGCCAGTAGGAACAGGGCCACATCCGATAGCAATCAGCCCCAGCATTTT.

There are a few counts of this clone. The rearrangement links TRBV2 to TRBJ2-7, with TRBD1 as a possible D gene (5 bases). Per the germline V gene, CDR1 is SNHLY and CDR2 is FYNNEI. The CDR3 is 11 residues long. Trimming shortened V by 8 bases and J by 1 base, and 6 bases separated the two germline ends. The DNA of the CDR3 is TGTGCCAGCCGACAGTCCTACGAGCAGTACTTC. This encodes CASRQSYEQYF.

This clone was seen once. This chain uses TRBV28 with TRBJ2-7; the match to TRBD1 covers 10 bases. CDR3 length: 16 residues. Germline CDR1 reads MDHEN; CDR2 reads SYDVKM. With V trimmed by 1 base and J by 2 bases, 5 bases remained unmatched. The CDR3 region has the DNA TGTGCCAGCAGTTTATTTGGACAGGGGGGACCCTACGAGCAGTACTTC. Amino acid sequence: CASSLFGQGGPYEQYF.

This clone appeared a few times. J is TRBJ2-7 and V is TRBV9; D call uncertain. Trimming cost V 0 bases and J 8 bases, with 6 bases left between them. CDR1 and CDR2 (germline): SGDLS, YYNGEE. This CDR3 has 11 amino acids. The CDR3 DNA reads TGTGCCAGCAGCGTAGTAAAGAAGCAGTACTTC. Translating it yields CASSVVKKQYF.